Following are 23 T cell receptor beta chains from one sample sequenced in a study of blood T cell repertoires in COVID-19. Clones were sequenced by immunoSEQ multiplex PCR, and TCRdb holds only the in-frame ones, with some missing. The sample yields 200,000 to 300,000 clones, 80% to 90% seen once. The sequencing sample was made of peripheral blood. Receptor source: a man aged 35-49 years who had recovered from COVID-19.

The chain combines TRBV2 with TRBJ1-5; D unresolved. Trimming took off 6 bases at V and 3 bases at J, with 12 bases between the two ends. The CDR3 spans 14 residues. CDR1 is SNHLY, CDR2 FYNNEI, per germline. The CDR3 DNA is TGTGCCAGCAGGATGGGCCTTATCAATCAGCCCCAGCATTTT. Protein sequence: CASRMGLINQPQHF.

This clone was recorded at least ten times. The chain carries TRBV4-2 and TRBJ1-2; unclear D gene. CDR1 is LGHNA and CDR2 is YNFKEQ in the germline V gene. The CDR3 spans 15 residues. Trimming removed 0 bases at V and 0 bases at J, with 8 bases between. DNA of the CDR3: TGTGCCAGCAGCCAAGAACTCAGGTCTAACTATGGCTACACCTTC. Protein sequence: CASSQELRSNYGYTF.

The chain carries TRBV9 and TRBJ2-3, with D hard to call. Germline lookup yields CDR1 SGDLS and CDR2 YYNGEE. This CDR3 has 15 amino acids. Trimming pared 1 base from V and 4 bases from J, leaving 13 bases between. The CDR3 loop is CASSVNSYSPDTQYF. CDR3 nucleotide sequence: TGTGCCAGCAGCGTAAACTCCTACTCACCAGATACGCAGTATTTT.

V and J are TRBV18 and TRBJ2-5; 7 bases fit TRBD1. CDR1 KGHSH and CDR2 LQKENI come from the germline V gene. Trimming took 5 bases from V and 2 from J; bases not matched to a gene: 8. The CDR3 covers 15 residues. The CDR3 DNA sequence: TGTGCCAGCTCAGTCAGACTACAGGGGCAAGAGACCCAGTACTTC. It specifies CASSVRLQGQETQYF.

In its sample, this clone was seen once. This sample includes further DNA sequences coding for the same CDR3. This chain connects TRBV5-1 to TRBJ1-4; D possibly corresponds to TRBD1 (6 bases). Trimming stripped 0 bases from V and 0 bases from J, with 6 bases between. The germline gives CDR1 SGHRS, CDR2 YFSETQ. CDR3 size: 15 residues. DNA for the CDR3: TGCGCCAGCAGCTTGGAGGGGGCAACTAATGAAAAACTGTTTTTT. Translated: CASSLEGATNEKLFF.

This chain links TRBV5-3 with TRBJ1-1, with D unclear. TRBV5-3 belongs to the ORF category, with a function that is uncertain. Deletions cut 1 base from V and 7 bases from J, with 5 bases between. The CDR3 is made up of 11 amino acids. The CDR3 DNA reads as TGTGCCAGAAGCTTGATCCGTGAAGCTTTCTTT. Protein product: CARSLIREAFF.

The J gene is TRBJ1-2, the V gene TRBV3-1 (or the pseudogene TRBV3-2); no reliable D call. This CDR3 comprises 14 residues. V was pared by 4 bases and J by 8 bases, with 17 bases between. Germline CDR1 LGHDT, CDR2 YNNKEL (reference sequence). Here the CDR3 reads CASSPNMGRGGYTF. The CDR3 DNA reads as TGTGCCAGCAGCCCTAACATGGGGAGAGGGGGCTACACCTTC.

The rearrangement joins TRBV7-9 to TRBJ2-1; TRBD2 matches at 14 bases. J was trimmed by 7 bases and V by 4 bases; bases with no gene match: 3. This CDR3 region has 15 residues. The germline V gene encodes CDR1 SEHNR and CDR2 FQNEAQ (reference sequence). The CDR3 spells CASSSTSGRVNEQFF. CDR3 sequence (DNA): TGTGCCAGCAGCTCGACTAGCGGGAGGGTTAATGAGCAGTTCTTC.

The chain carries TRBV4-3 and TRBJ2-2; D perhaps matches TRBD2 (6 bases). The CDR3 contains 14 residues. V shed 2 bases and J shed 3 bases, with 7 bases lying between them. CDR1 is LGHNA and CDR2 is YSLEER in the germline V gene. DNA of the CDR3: TGCGCCAGCAGCCAACTAGCGCACACCGGGGAGCTGTTTTTT. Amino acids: CASSQLAHTGELFF.

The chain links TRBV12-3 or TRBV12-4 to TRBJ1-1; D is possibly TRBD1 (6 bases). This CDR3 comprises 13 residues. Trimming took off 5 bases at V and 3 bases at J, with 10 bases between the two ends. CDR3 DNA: TGTGCCAGCAGTCGTCAGGGGTACACTGAAGCTTTCTTT. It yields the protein CASSRQGYTEAFF.

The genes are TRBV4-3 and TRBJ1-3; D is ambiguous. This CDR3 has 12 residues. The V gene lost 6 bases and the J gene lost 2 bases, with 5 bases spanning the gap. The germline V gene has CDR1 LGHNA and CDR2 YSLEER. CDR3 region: CASSNTGNTIYF. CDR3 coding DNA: TGCGCCAGCAGTAATACTGGAAACACCATATATTTT.

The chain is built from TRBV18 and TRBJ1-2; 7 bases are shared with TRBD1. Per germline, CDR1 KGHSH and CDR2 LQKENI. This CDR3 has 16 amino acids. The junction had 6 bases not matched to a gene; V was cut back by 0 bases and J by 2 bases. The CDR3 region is CASSPPGDRANYGYTF. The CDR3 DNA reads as TGTGCCAGCTCACCACCGGGGGACAGAGCGAACTATGGCTACACCTTC. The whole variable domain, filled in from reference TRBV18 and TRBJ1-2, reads NAGVMQNPRHLVRRRGQEARLRCSPMKGHSHVYWYRQLPEEGLKFMVYLQKENIIDESGMPKERFSAEFPKEGPSILRIQQVVRGDSAAYFCASSPPGDRANYGYTFGSGTRLTVV.

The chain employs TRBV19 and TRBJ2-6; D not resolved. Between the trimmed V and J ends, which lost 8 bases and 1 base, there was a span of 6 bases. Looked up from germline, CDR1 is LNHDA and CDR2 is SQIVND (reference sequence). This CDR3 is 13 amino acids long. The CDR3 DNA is TGTGCCAGTTTACAGTCTGGGGCCAACGTCCTGACTTTC. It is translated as CASLQSGANVLTF.

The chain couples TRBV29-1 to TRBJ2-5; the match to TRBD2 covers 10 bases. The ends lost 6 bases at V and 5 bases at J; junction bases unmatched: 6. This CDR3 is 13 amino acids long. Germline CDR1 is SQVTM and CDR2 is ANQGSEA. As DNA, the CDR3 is TGCAGCGTCGCCGGGACTAGCGCGGAGACCCAGTACTTC. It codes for CSVAGTSAETQYF.

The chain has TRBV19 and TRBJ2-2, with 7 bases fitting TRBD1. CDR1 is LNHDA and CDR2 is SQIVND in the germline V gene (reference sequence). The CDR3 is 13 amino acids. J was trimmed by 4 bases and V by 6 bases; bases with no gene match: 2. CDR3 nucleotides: TGTGCCAGTAGCAACAGGGGCACCGGGGAGCTGTTTTTT. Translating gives CASSNRGTGELFF.

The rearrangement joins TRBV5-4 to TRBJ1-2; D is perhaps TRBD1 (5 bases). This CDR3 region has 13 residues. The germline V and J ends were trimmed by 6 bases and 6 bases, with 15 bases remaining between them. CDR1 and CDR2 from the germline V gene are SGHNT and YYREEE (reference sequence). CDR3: CASTRWGGDGYTF. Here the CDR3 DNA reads TGTGCCAGCACCCGGTGGGGGGGGGATGGCTACACCTTC. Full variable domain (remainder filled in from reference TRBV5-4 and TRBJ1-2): ETGVTQSPTHLIKTRGQQVTLRCSSQSGHNTVSWYQQALGQGPQFIFQYYREEENGRGNFPPRFSGLQFPNYSSELNVNALELDDSALYLCASTRWGGDGYTFGSGTRLTVV.

The CDR3 region has the DNA TGTGCCATCAGTGACCCGGCCCAAAGAAGCAGGCCAGGGGAGTCTCAGCCCCAGCATTTT. The encoded protein is CAISDPAQRSRPGESQPQHF. This chain connects TRBV10-3 to TRBJ1-5; maybe TRBD1 (6 bases). Germline values: CDR1 ENHRY, CDR2 SYGVKD. This CDR3 has 20 amino acids. V lost 3 bases and J lost 6, with 30 bases in between.

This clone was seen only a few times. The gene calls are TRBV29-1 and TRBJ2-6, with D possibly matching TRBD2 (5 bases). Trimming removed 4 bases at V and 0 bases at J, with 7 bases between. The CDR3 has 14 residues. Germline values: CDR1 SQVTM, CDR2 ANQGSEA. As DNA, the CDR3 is TGCAGCGTTGTTGAGGGCTCTGGGGCCAACGTCCTGACTTTC. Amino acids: CSVVEGSGANVLTF.

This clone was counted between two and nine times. CDR3 sequence reads: CASSRGRAYNEQFF. The CDR3 nucleotides are TGTGCCAGCAGTAGGGGGAGGGCCTACAATGAGCAGTTCTTC. The chain carries TRBV6-5 and TRBJ2-1; TRBD2 might be the D (7 bases). The V and J ends lost 5 bases and 2 bases respectively, with 10 bases between them. Germline lookup yields CDR1 MNHEY and CDR2 SVGAGI. CDR3 length equals 14 residues.

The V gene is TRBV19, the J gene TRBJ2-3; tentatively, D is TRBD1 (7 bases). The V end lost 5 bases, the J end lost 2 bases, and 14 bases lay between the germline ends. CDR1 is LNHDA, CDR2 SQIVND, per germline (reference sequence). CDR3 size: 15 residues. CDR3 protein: CASSAGQGDTDTQYF. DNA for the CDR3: TGTGCCAGTAGTGCGGGGCAGGGGGACACAGATACGCAGTATTTT.

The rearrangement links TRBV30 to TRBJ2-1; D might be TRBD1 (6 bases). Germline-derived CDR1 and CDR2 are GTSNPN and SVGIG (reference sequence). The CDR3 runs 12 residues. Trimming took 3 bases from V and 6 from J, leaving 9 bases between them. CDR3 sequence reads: CAWSRDTNEQFF. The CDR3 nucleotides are TGTGCCTGGAGCCGGGACACCAATGAGCAGTTCTTC. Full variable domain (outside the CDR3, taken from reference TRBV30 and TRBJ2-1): SQTIHQWPATLVQPVGSPLSLECTVEGTSNPNLYWYRQAAGRGLQLLFYSVGIGQISSEVPQNLSASRPQDRQFILSSKKLLLSDSGFYLCAWSRDTNEQFFGPGTRLTVL.

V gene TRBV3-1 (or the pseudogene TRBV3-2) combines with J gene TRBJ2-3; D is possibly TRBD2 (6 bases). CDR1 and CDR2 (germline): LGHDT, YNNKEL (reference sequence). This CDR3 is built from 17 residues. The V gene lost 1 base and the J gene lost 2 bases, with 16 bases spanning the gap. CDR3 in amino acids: CASSQGTPGLFTDTQYF. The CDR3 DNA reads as TGTGCCAGCAGCCAAGGTACGCCGGGACTTTTCACAGATACGCAGTATTTT.

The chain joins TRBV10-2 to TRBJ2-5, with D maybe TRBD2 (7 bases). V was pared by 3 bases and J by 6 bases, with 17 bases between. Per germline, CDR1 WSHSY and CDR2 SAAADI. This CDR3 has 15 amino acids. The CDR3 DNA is TGCGCCAGCAGTGATGGGGGGGGGCGTAGGAAGACCCAGTACTTC. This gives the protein CASSDGGGRRKTQYF.